Following are 18 T cell receptor beta chains from one sample sequenced in a study of CD8 T cells in ankylosing spondylitis. In TCRdb, the 5' RACE reads were re-called with MiXCR into one record per CDR3 protein. Among approximately 260,000 distinct CDR3 sequences listed, 15% to 20% were seen once. Source material: blood, either unsorted or a sorted T cell fraction (not recorded which). These receptors were collected from a male donor with ankylosing spondylitis or in good health (not recorded which).

The V gene is TRBV25-1, the J gene TRBJ2-7, with D perhaps matching TRBD1 or TRBD2 (5 bases each). This CDR3 is 12 amino acids long. V lost 1 base and J lost 5, with 6 bases in between. In germline, CDR1 is MGHDK, CDR2 SYGVNS. The DNA for the CDR3 is TGTGCCAGCAGTGAATTGGGGGACGAGCAGTACTTC. This encodes CASSELGDEQYF.

This clonotype came up a few times. The V call is TRBV7-8, the J call TRBJ2-1, with D maybe TRBD2 (5 bases). CDR1 is SGHVS, CDR2 FQNEAQ, per germline. This CDR3 is built from 15 residues. Trimming pared 5 bases from V and 0 bases from J, leaving 11 bases between. CDR3 protein: CASSPRRVSYNEQFF. The DNA of the CDR3 is TGTGCCAGCAGCCCCCGGCGGGTCTCCTACAATGAGCAGTTCTTC.

This clonotype was seen a single time. This chain connects TRBV29-1 to TRBJ2-2; D is unresolved. V dropped 4 bases and J dropped 8 bases, with 11 bases sitting between them. The CDR3 runs 12 residues. Germline V lookup: CDR1 SQVTM, CDR2 ANQGSEA. The CDR3 spells CSVVGDLGELFF. The CDR3 DNA follows: TGCAGCGTTGTTGGTGATTTAGGGGAGCTGTTTTTT.

This clonotype showed up many times. The chain has TRBV20-1 and TRBJ2-7; D is perhaps TRBD2 (6 bases). V lost 0 bases and J 2 bases, leaving 14 bases between the germline ends. The germline V gene encodes CDR1 DFQATT and CDR2 SNEGSKA (reference sequence). The CDR3 runs 15 residues. The chain's CDR3 is CSARDPVGGAYEQYF. The CDR3 DNA reads as TGCAGTGCTAGAGATCCGGTTGGAGGGGCCTACGAGCAGTACTTC.

This chain links TRBV7-6 with TRBJ2-1; D is possibly TRBD1 (6 bases). V lost 5 bases, J lost 4 bases, and 24 bases lay in between. Germline V gives CDR1 SGHVS, CDR2 FNYEAQ. The CDR3 is made up of 18 amino acids. This CDR3 is CASSAGKTGNLIYNEQFF. CDR3 DNA: TGTGCCAGCAGCGCTGGAAAAACAGGGAACCTCATTTACAATGAGCAGTTCTTC.

This clonotype was counted a few times. CDR3 residues: CASGLGVNEQFF. The CDR3 DNA reads TGTGCTAGTGGTTTGGGGGTCAATGAGCAGTTCTTC. V and J are TRBV12-5 and TRBJ2-1; unclear D gene. There are 12 residues in the CDR3. Trimming took 1 base from V and 6 from J, leaving 4 bases between them. CDR1 and CDR2 (germline): LGHNT, FRNRAP.

This clonotype has only a few counts. V is TRBV5-6 and J is TRBJ2-7; possibly TRBD2 for D (5 bases). This CDR3 has 14 amino acids. Trimming pared 4 bases from V and 2 bases from J, leaving 13 bases between. Germline-derived CDR1 and CDR2 are SGHDT and YYEEEE. CDR3 protein: CASSPGSLTYEQYF. The CDR3 DNA reads TGTGCCAGCAGCCCGGGGTCGCTTACCTACGAGCAGTACTTC. Drawing the rest from reference TRBV5-6 and TRBJ2-7, the complete variable domain is DAGVTQSPTHLIKTRGQQVTLRCSPKSGHDTVSWYQQALGQGPQFIFQYYEEEERQRGNFPDRFSGHQFPNYSSELNVNALLLGDSALYLCASSPGSLTYEQYFGPGTRLTVT.

As to this clonotype: A read error may account for a junction end that differs from germline. This chain joins TRBV5-5 and TRBJ2-1; tentatively, D is TRBD2 (6 bases). Germline V lookup: CDR1 SGHKS, CDR2 YYEKEE (reference sequence). The CDR3 spans 15 residues. CDR3 nucleotides: TGTGCCTGCAGCCCCTGGGGCGGGGCGGATAATGAGCAGTTCTTC. Amino acid sequence: CACSPWGGADNEQFF.

The V gene is TRBV24-1, the J gene TRBJ2-1; D is perhaps TRBD1 or TRBD2 (5 bases each). This CDR3 region has 16 residues. V lost 3 bases and J 4 bases, leaving 15 bases between the germline ends. CDR1 is KGHDR, CDR2 SFDVKD, per germline. CDR3 amino acids: CATSDRIRDGYNEQFF. The CDR3 nucleotides are TGTGCCACCAGTGATCGAATCCGGGACGGGTACAATGAGCAGTTCTTC.

This clonotype was found many times. This chain uses TRBV12-3 or TRBV12-4 with TRBJ1-3, with D possibly matching TRBD1 (5 bases). The CDR3 covers 11 residues. V gave up 10 bases and J gave up 4 bases, with 8 bases separating them. The CDR3 region has the DNA TGTGCCAATAAGGGGGGAAACACCATATATTTT. It translates to CANKGGNTIYF.

The chain has TRBV6-1 and TRBJ2-7; D might be TRBD1 or TRBD2, each matching 5 bases. The length of the CDR3 is 13 residues. The germline V and J ends were trimmed by 5 bases and 6 bases, with 14 bases remaining between them. Germline loops: CDR1 MNHNS, CDR2 SASEGT. The CDR3 DNA is TGTGCCAGCAGTCCCTCCCTGAGGGGCGAGCAGTACTTC. Translation: CASSPSLRGEQYF.

This clonotype has at least ten counts. The chain carries TRBV30 and TRBJ2-2; 7 bases map to TRBD2. The length of the CDR3 is 14 residues. In germline, CDR1 is GTSNPN, CDR2 SVGIG (reference sequence). J gave up 8 bases and V 0 bases, and 6 bases lay outside the gene matches. The CDR3 sequence is CAWSVLPGGGELFF. DNA of the CDR3: TGTGCCTGGAGTGTACTCCCGGGGGGTGGGGAGCTGTTTTTT.

In this sample, this clonotype turned up many times. CDR3 in DNA: TGCAGCGTTGAATTGGGGGAAGAGACCCAGTACTTC. Translation gives CSVELGEETQYF. The rearrangement links TRBV29-1 to TRBJ2-5; D may match TRBD1 or TRBD2 (5 bases each). This CDR3 has 12 residues. Trimming shortened V by 2 bases and J by 3 bases, and 7 bases separated the two germline ends. CDR1 is SQVTM and CDR2 is ANQGSEA in the germline V gene.

This clonotype was found a few times. CDR3 region: CASSSGTENTGELFF. CDR3 DNA sequence: TGTGCCAGCAGCTCGGGGACAGAGAACACCGGGGAGCTGTTTTTT. The V and J genes are TRBV7-9 and TRBJ2-2; the match to TRBD1 covers 7 bases. V dropped 4 bases and J dropped 1; count of bases not matched to a gene: 3. Germline lookup yields CDR1 SEHNR and CDR2 FQNEAQ (reference sequence). The CDR3 loop spans 15 amino acids.

V and J are TRBV20-1 and TRBJ2-5; the D is unclear. The CDR3 sequence is 13 residues long. Trimming took off 2 bases at V and 5 bases at J, with 12 bases between the two ends. CDR1 and CDR2 (germline): DFQATT, SNEGSKA (reference sequence). CDR3 in DNA: TGCAGTGCTAGATCTTGGGGAAGCGAGACCCAGTACTTC. Translation gives CSARSWGSETQYF.

This clonotype turned up a few times. The gene calls are TRBV14 and TRBJ2-5; no firm D call. This CDR3 is built from 15 residues. The germline V and J ends were trimmed by 1 base and 0 bases, with 9 bases remaining between them. CDR1 is SGHDN and CDR2 is FVKESK in the germline V gene. Here the CDR3 DNA reads TGTGCCAGCAGCCAAGGTCGGCCAGACCAAGAGACCCAGTACTTC. This gives the protein CASSQGRPDQETQYF.

The chain combines TRBV29-1 with TRBJ2-5; 7 bases match TRBD2. Germline V lookup: CDR1 SQVTM, CDR2 ANQGSEA. The length of the CDR3 is 13 residues. V shed 3 bases, J shed 6 bases, and the junction held 7 bases outside the gene matches. The CDR3 DNA reads TGCAGCGTTGAGAGGGAGGGGTCAAAGACCCAGTACTTC. It yields the protein CSVEREGSKTQYF.

This clonotype was picked up a small number of times. The chain links TRBV10-3 to TRBJ2-1, with 8 bases aligning to TRBD2. The CDR3 is 14 residues long. Germline V lookup: CDR1 ENHRY, CDR2 SYGVKD. Unmatched junction bases numbered 9, after V lost 10 bases and J lost 4 bases. CDR3 in amino acids: CATLVSGAYNEQFF. CDR3 sequence (DNA): TGTGCCACCTTAGTTAGCGGGGCGTACAATGAGCAGTTCTTC.